The 19 T cell receptor beta chains given below trace back to one sample, sequenced in a study of cytomegalovirus exposure and HLA in healthy donors. Primers included in the PCR were 60 Vbeta and 13 Jbeta primers. The repertoire was sequenced with immunoSEQ multiplex PCR; TCRdb's copy has only in-frame clones and lacks some. The repertoire holds fewer than 40,000 clones, around 81% seen once, with about 10% in the top ten. The material sequenced was PBMCs. The receptors were gathered from a woman aged 40 to 50 in good health and CMV-seronegative.

The genes are TRBV2 and TRBJ2-1; 9 positions match TRBD2. This CDR3 has 14 amino acids. J was trimmed by 9 bases and V by 3 bases; bases with no gene match: 6. Germline loops: CDR1 SNHLY, CDR2 FYNNEI. CDR3 loop: CASSDGVAGVEQFF. The CDR3 DNA is TGTGCCAGCAGTGATGGAGTAGCGGGGGTTGAGCAGTTCTTC.

The chain recombines TRBV25-1 with TRBJ2-1; TRBD1 matches 7 bases. V shed 5 bases, J shed 5 bases, and the junction held 15 bases outside the gene matches. This CDR3 has 17 amino acids. The germline gives CDR1 MGHDK, CDR2 SYGVNS. The CDR3 region is CASSTLPRDSPNNEQFF. CDR3 DNA: TGTGCCAGCAGTACTTTGCCCCGGGACAGCCCAAACAATGAGCAGTTCTTC.

This chain joins TRBV6-5 and TRBJ2-5, with TRBD1 matching 7 bases. The J segment lost 5 bases and the V segment lost 6 bases, leaving 9 bases of the junction unmatched. CDR1 is MNHEY and CDR2 is SVGAGI in the germline V gene. The CDR3 runs to 14 residues. CDR3 region: CASSPGQVVETQYF. In nucleotides, the CDR3 is TGTGCCAGCAGCCCCGGACAGGTAGTGGAGACCCAGTACTTC.

The V call is TRBV4-1, the J call TRBJ1-1, with D hard to call. V lost 1 base and J lost 3, with 15 bases in between. The CDR3 totals 16 residues. Germline-derived CDR1 and CDR2 are MGHRA and YSYEKL. The CDR3 here is CASSQARHIRDTEAFF. In nucleotides, the CDR3 is TGCGCCAGCAGCCAAGCCCGACACATTCGCGACACTGAAGCTTTCTTT.

V is TRBV11-2 and J is TRBJ2-5; 11 bases agree with TRBD1. Looked up from germline, CDR1 is SGHAT and CDR2 is FQNNGV. The CDR3 covers 16 residues. After removal of 5 bases from V and 4 bases from J, the junction contained 9 bases not matched to a gene. The CDR3 nucleotides read TGTGCCAGCAGCGCCAGGACAGGGGGCGTGTTAGAGACCCAGTACTTC. The encoded protein is CASSARTGGVLETQYF.

J is TRBJ1-5 and V is TRBV2, with D uncertain. The CDR3 consists of 15 residues. Looked up from germline, CDR1 is SNHLY and CDR2 is FYNNEI. The V end lost 9 bases, the J end lost 1 base, and 16 bases lay between the germline ends. The CDR3 DNA reads as TGTGCCAGTACGAAGTCGTGGCAGAGCAATCAGCCCCAGCATTTT. Its translation is CASTKSWQSNQPQHF.

V usage is TRBV5-1 and J usage is TRBJ2-2; 10 bases line up with TRBD2. Germline V gene lookup returns CDR1 SGHRS and CDR2 YFSETQ. CDR3 length: 15 residues. The trim removed 0 bases at V and 4 bases at J, leaving 0 bases unmatched. CDR3 in DNA: TGCGCCAGCAGCTTGGGGACTAGCGGCACCGGGGAGCTGTTTTTT. Protein: CASSLGTSGTGELFF.

This clone was recorded a few times. This chain joins TRBV4-2 and TRBJ1-1; tentative D call: TRBD1 (6 bases). V lost 1 base and J lost 11, with 14 bases in between. CDR1 LGHNA and CDR2 YNFKEQ come from the germline V gene. CDR3 size: 13 residues. The CDR3 here is CASSQVRGGLAFF. The CDR3 DNA reads TGTGCCAGCAGCCAAGTAAGGGGGGGTCTGGCTTTCTTT.

The J gene is TRBJ1-2, the V gene TRBV27; D gene unclear. V gave up 6 bases and J gave up 3 bases, with 11 bases separating them. The CDR3 sequence is 13 residues long. Germline V gene lookup returns CDR1 MNHEY and CDR2 SMNVEV (reference sequence). The CDR3 DNA is TGTGCCAGCAGACCGGGAATGTACTATGGCTACACCTTC. It translates to CASRPGMYYGYTF.

The V call is TRBV9, the J call TRBJ2-7; 9 bases fit TRBD2. Germline V gene lookup returns CDR1 SGDLS and CDR2 YYNGEE. V was pared by 2 bases and J by 3 bases, with 6 bases of the junction left unmatched. This CDR3 contains 15 residues. The CDR3 reads CASSVGRGGLYEQYF. The CDR3, as DNA: TGTGCCAGCAGCGTCGGGCGGGGGGGCCTCTACGAGCAGTACTTC. The full variable domain, its missing parts supplied by reference TRBV9 and TRBJ2-7, is DSGVTQTPKHLITATGQRVTLRCSPRSGDLSVYWYQQSLDQGLQFLIQYYNGEERAKGNILERFSAQQFPDLHSELNLSSLELGDSALYFCASSVGRGGLYEQYFGPGTRLTVT.

This clone has just a few counts. Other DNA sequences in this sample translate to the same CDR3. The chain carries TRBV5-6 and TRBJ2-2, with D maybe TRBD1 (5 bases). Trimming removed 2 bases from V and 3 bases from J, with 11 bases in between. The germline V gene has CDR1 SGHDT and CDR2 YYEEEE. This CDR3 region has 15 residues. The CDR3 bases are TGTGCCAGCAGCTTAGTGCAGGGTGACACCGGGGAGCTGTTTTTT. This encodes CASSLVQGDTGELFF.

The chain recombines TRBV7-9 with TRBJ1-4; weak D call: TRBD1 (6 bases). The CDR3 length is 15 residues. V gave up 5 bases and J gave up 4 bases, with 14 bases separating them. Germline V gene data show CDR1 as SEHNR and CDR2 as FQNEAQ (reference sequence). CDR3 nucleotide sequence: TGTGCCAGCAGCGCTACCGGGACACTTAATGAAAAACTGTTTTTT. Translating gives CASSATGTLNEKLFF.

The gene calls are TRBV18 and TRBJ1-2; tentative D call: TRBD1 (6 bases). CDR3 size: 13 residues. V lost 7 bases and J lost 4, with 13 bases in between. CDR1 and CDR2 (germline): KGHSH, LQKENI. The CDR3 protein is CASLKGGSYGYTF. CDR3 nucleotide sequence: TGTGCCAGCTTAAAAGGGGGAAGCTATGGCTACACCTTC.

This chain links TRBV5-4 with TRBJ2-3, with D perhaps matching TRBD1 (5 bases). The CDR3 covers 15 residues. Per germline, CDR1 SGHNT and CDR2 YYREEE (reference sequence). V was shortened by 1 base and J by 6 bases, with 15 bases between the two germline ends. The CDR3 here is CASSLRQGSYDTQYF. In nucleotides, the CDR3 is TGTGCCAGCAGCTTGAGGCAGGGCTCCTATGATACGCAGTATTTT.

The chain links TRBV6-5 to TRBJ1-3; D gene uncertain. Germline assignment: CDR1 MNHEY and CDR2 SVGAGI. V lost 8 bases and J 1 base, leaving 9 bases between the germline ends. The length of the CDR3 is 13 residues. The CDR3 protein is CASVAASGNTIYF. DNA of the CDR3: TGTGCCAGCGTCGCAGCGTCTGGAAACACCATATATTTT.

The chain employs TRBV7-9 and TRBJ1-5, with 9 bases matching TRBD1. Germline V gives CDR1 SEHNR, CDR2 FQNEAQ (reference sequence). Unmatched junction bases numbered 6, after V lost 5 bases and J lost 4 bases. The CDR3 length is 15 residues. CDR3 nucleotide sequence: TGTGCCAGCAGCCACGGGACAGGGAAGAATCAGCCCCAGCATTTT. This encodes CASSHGTGKNQPQHF.

The chain is built from TRBV2 and TRBJ2-7, with 10 bases identical to TRBD1. Germline CDR1 reads SNHLY; CDR2 reads FYNNEI. The CDR3 sequence is 14 residues long. V shed 5 bases, J shed 5 bases, and the junction held 6 bases outside the gene matches. CDR3 nucleotide sequence: TGTGCCAGCAGTTTGGACAGGGGGACGCACGAGCAGTACTTC. It is translated as CASSLDRGTHEQYF. Looking up the rest from reference TRBV2 and TRBJ2-7 gives the full variable domain: EPEVTQTPSHQVTQMGQEVILRCVPISNHLYFYWYRQILGQKVEFLVSFYNNEISEKSEIFDDQFSVERPDGSNFTLKIRSTKLEDSAMYFCASSLDRGTHEQYFGPGTRLTVT.

The chain carries TRBV7-9 and TRBJ1-3, with D possibly TRBD1 on 5 matching bases. The germline CDR1 and CDR2 sequences are SEHNR and FQNEAQ (reference sequence). With 5 bases removed from V and 7 bases from J, the gap between germline ends came to 15 bases. This CDR3 region has 14 residues. The CDR3 here is CASSPGGVDNTIYF. DNA of the CDR3: TGTGCCAGCAGCCCGGGGGGGGTCGACAACACCATATATTTT.

V is TRBV6-5 and J is TRBJ2-7, with D possibly TRBD1 on 6 matching bases. V was trimmed by 6 bases and J by 5 bases, leaving 14 bases between them. The length of the CDR3 is 13 residues. The germline CDR1 and CDR2 sequences are MNHEY and SVGAGI. For the CDR3, the DNA is TGTGCCAGCAGCCAACGTCAGGGGCACGAGCAGTACTTC. This sequence encodes CASSQRQGHEQYF.